The 32 T cell receptor beta chains reported below all come from one sample, sequenced in a study of cytomegalovirus exposure and HLA in healthy donors. Sequenced by immunoSEQ multiplex PCR; TCRdb stores in-frame clones only, minus some. Found here are a few hundred thousand clones, roughly 90% of them singletons; the top ten hold more than 0.8%. The sequencing sample was made of PBMCs. The receptors stem from a woman younger than 30 in good health and CMV-seronegative.

In regard to this clone: Other DNA sequences in this specimen translate into the identical CDR3. The V gene is TRBV5-1, the J gene TRBJ2-7, with D tentatively TRBD1 (5 bases). The length of the CDR3 is 13 residues. Trimming took off 4 bases at V and 0 bases at J, with 8 bases between the two ends. CDR1 SGHRS and CDR2 YFSETQ come from the germline V gene. The CDR3 region is CASSLDNSYEQYF. The DNA of the CDR3 is TGCGCCAGCAGCCTGGACAACTCCTACGAGCAGTACTTC.

The chain employs TRBV5-6 and TRBJ1-1, with TRBD1 as a possible D gene (5 bases). The CDR3 has 12 amino acids. The germline V and J ends were trimmed by 0 bases and 7 bases, with 7 bases remaining between them. Per the germline V gene, CDR1 is SGHDT and CDR2 is YYEEEE. As DNA, the CDR3 is TGTGCCAGCAGCTTGGTTGACAGTGAAGCTTTCTTT. Its translation: CASSLVDSEAFF.

This rearrangement joins TRBV19 to TRBJ2-3, with 9 nucleotides matching TRBD2. Germline V lookup: CDR1 LNHDA, CDR2 SQIVND (reference sequence). CDR3 length equals 17 residues. V shed 7 bases and J 1 base; nucleotides not matched to a gene: 12. The CDR3 DNA reads TGTGCCAGTACAAAGGACTTAGCTAGCGGGGGCACAGATACGCAGTATTTT. Encoded protein: CASTKDLASGGTDTQYF.

The chain links TRBV18 to TRBJ2-7, with D possibly matching TRBD2 (5 bases). With 3 bases removed from V and 3 bases from J, the gap between germline ends came to 18 bases. CDR3 length equals 16 residues. CDR1 and CDR2 (germline): KGHSH, LQKENI. CDR3 coding DNA: TGTGCCAGCTCACCCTTTGGCGGGTCGGACCACTACGAGCAGTACTTC. This sequence encodes CASSPFGGSDHYEQYF.

The genes are TRBV9 and TRBJ2-1, with 13 bases fitting TRBD2. CDR3 length: 21 residues. Germline-derived CDR1 and CDR2 are SGDLS and YYNGEE. The ends lost 3 bases at V and 9 bases at J; junction bases unmatched: 24. CDR3 sequence: CASSALDGLAGVQLVEGEQFF. The CDR3 bases are TGTGCCAGCAGCGCCCTAGATGGACTAGCGGGAGTACAATTGGTGGAGGGTGAGCAGTTCTTC.

The rearrangement joins TRBV29-1 to TRBJ2-6; possible D gene TRBD2, 6 bases. V was pared by 5 bases and J by 1 base, with 9 bases between. CDR1 is SQVTM and CDR2 is ANQGSEA in the germline V gene. The CDR3 sequence is 14 residues long. CDR3 DNA sequence: TGCAGCGTTTCGGGGGTGTCTGGGGCCAACGTCCTGACTTTC. This translates into CSVSGVSGANVLTF.

This clone was picked up a small number of times. The V gene is TRBV7-3, the J gene TRBJ2-7; D may be TRBD1 (6 bases). The length of the CDR3 is 15 residues. Trimming pared 5 bases from V and 5 bases from J, leaving 19 bases between. The germline CDR1 and CDR2 sequences are SGHTA and FQGTGA. CDR3 nucleotides: TGTGCCAGCAGCCCACCGGACAGAATTGAGGACGAGCAGTACTTC. This sequence encodes CASSPPDRIEDEQYF.

This sequence joins TRBV10-3 and TRBJ2-3; D remains unclear. Trimming pared 2 bases from V and 0 bases from J, leaving 9 bases between. Germline V gene data show CDR1 as ENHRY and CDR2 as SYGVKD. There are 15 residues in the CDR3. CDR3 sequence (DNA): TGTGCCATCAGTGAGAAACACCCTAGCACAGATACGCAGTATTTT. Amino acid sequence: CAISEKHPSTDTQYF.

The chain combines TRBV7-3 with TRBJ2-3; 8 bases line up with TRBD2. J was trimmed by 1 base and V by 5 bases; bases with no gene match: 5. From germline, CDR1 is SGHTA and CDR2 FQGTGA. This CDR3 contains 15 residues. CDR3 in DNA: TGTGCCAGCAGCGGCGGGGGGACTCGCACAGATACGCAGTATTTT. It specifies CASSGGGTRTDTQYF.

The genes are TRBV29-1 and TRBJ2-5, with TRBD1 matching 12 bases. CDR1 is SQVTM, CDR2 ANQGSEA, per germline. There are 16 residues in the CDR3. The V segment lost 6 bases and the J segment 2 bases; nucleotides outside the gene matches: 10. Written as DNA, the CDR3 is TGCAGCGTGGAGGAGGGGACAGGGGGCGGGCAAGAGACCCAGTACTTC. Amino acid sequence: CSVEEGTGGGQETQYF.

In the case of this clone: Other DNA sequences in this sample translate to the same CDR3. The chain has TRBV20-1 and TRBJ2-5; no firm D call. Germline V CDR1 and CDR2: DFQATT, SNEGSKA (reference sequence). The CDR3 spans 10 residues. Trimming shortened V by 2 bases and J by 5 bases, and 3 bases separated the two germline ends. The CDR3 DNA sequence: TGCAGTGCTAGACGGGAGACCCAGTACTTC. Protein sequence: CSARRETQYF.

The chain joins TRBV7-9 to TRBJ1-2; D remains unclear. The CDR3 is made up of 16 amino acids. Germline lookup yields CDR1 SEHNR and CDR2 FQNEAQ (reference sequence). Trimming left V 1 base short and J 1 base short, with 13 bases between. CDR3 loop: CASSLEQNQINYGYTF. The DNA for the CDR3 is TGTGCCAGCAGCTTAGAACAGAACCAAATTAACTATGGCTACACCTTC.

This rearrangement joins TRBV4-3 to TRBJ2-1; 7 nucleotides align to TRBD2. J gave up 6 bases and V 7 bases, and 9 bases lay outside the gene matches. The CDR3 runs 14 residues. Germline loops: CDR1 LGHNA, CDR2 YSLEER. The CDR3 reads CASIGTREFNEQFF. Written as DNA, the CDR3 is TGCGCCAGCATTGGAACGCGGGAGTTCAATGAGCAGTTCTTC.

This chain connects TRBV9 to TRBJ2-7; 10 nucleotides align to TRBD2. The CDR3 runs 18 residues. With V trimmed by 4 bases and J by 0 bases, 13 bases remained unmatched. Germline values: CDR1 SGDLS, CDR2 YYNGEE. The chain's CDR3 is CASSPGGVSSGSSYEQYF. The CDR3 nucleotides are TGTGCCAGCAGCCCCGGGGGGGTCTCTAGCGGGAGCTCCTACGAGCAGTACTTC. Full variable domain (outside the CDR3, taken from reference TRBV9 and TRBJ2-7): DSGVTQTPKHLITATGQRVTLRCSPRSGDLSVYWYQQSLDQGLQFLIQYYNGEERAKGNILERFSAQQFPDLHSELNLSSLELGDSALYFCASSPGGVSSGSSYEQYFGPGTRLTVT.

The chain joins TRBV19 to TRBJ1-5; the D gene is possibly TRBD1 (5 bases). The CDR3 runs 18 residues. CDR1 and CDR2 from the germline V gene are LNHDA and SQIVND (reference sequence). Trimming pared 3 bases from V and 6 bases from J, leaving 24 bases between. The DNA of the CDR3 is TGTGCCAGTAGTATTCCTCTTTTCTTTCGGCAGGGCGGTCAGCCCCAGCATTTT. It encodes CASSIPLFFRQGGQPQHF.

The CDR3 here is CASSFGITDTQYF. The CDR3 nucleotides read TGTGCCAGCAGCTTCGGTATAACAGATACGCAGTATTTT. V and J are TRBV7-2 and TRBJ2-3; D unresolved. Germline CDR1 reads SGHTA; CDR2 reads FQGNSA. Trimming removed 3 bases from V and 3 bases from J, with 7 bases in between. The CDR3 has 13 residues.

The chain links TRBV11-3 to TRBJ1-1; D call uncertain. V was shortened by 5 bases and J by 5 bases, with 6 bases between the two germline ends. This CDR3 spans 11 amino acids. Germline V gives CDR1 SGHNT, CDR2 YENEEA. CDR3 loop: CASSRGTEAFF. CDR3 DNA sequence: TGTGCCAGCAGCCGCGGGACTGAAGCTTTCTTT.

The chain joins TRBV18 to TRBJ2-3, with D tentatively TRBD1 (6 bases). The CDR3 has 14 amino acids. Per the germline V gene, CDR1 is KGHSH and CDR2 is LQKENI. Trimming took 3 bases from V and 2 from J, leaving 9 bases between them. The CDR3, as DNA: TGTGCCAGCTCACCCCGGACAGCCACAGATACGCAGTATTTT. Its protein is CASSPRTATDTQYF.

This clone showed up just once. V and J are TRBV4-3 and TRBJ2-1; D may be TRBD2 (5 bases). This CDR3 spans 15 amino acids. V lost 0 bases to trimming and J lost 4 bases, with 10 bases between them. Germline CDR1 reads LGHNA; CDR2 reads YSLEER. Here the CDR3 DNA reads TGCGCCAGCAGCCAAGATCAGGAGGTTTACAATGAGCAGTTCTTC. Translating it yields CASSQDQEVYNEQFF.

This chain uses TRBV27 with TRBJ2-3; 12 bases match TRBD2. From germline, CDR1 is MNHEY and CDR2 SMNVEV (reference sequence). The CDR3 covers 18 residues. V shed 5 bases, J shed 3 bases, and the junction held 12 bases outside the gene matches. This chain's CDR3 is CASSPQEWTSGITDTQYF. Here the CDR3 DNA reads TGTGCCAGCAGTCCCCAAGAATGGACTAGCGGGATTACAGATACGCAGTATTTT.

This clone was recorded a few times. This chain uses TRBV29-1 with TRBJ1-1; tentatively, D is TRBD1 (6 bases). V lost 7 bases and J lost 8, with 14 bases in between. The germline V gene encodes CDR1 SQVTM and CDR2 ANQGSEA. CDR3 length equals 11 residues. The CDR3 is CSADRDKEAFF. The CDR3 bases are TGCAGCGCTGACCGGGACAAAGAAGCTTTCTTT. The full variable domain, rest sourced from reference TRBV29-1 and TRBJ1-1, is SAVISQKPSRDICQRGTSLTIQCQVDSQVTMMFWYRQQPGQSLTLIATANQGSEATYESGFVIDKFPISRPNLTFSTLTVSNMSPEDSSIYLCSADRDKEAFFGQGTRLTVV.

The rearrangement links TRBV9 to TRBJ2-2; D might be TRBD1 (5 bases). Germline V gives CDR1 SGDLS, CDR2 YYNGEE. The CDR3 spans 14 residues. Trimming cost V 0 bases and J 5 bases, with 8 bases left between them. The CDR3 bases are TGTGCCAGCAGCGTAGAAAGGGGTACCGGGGAGCTGTTTTTT. It is translated as CASSVERGTGELFF. Complete variable domain (other parts from reference TRBV9 and TRBJ2-2): DSGVTQTPKHLITATGQRVTLRCSPRSGDLSVYWYQQSLDQGLQFLIQYYNGEERAKGNILERFSAQQFPDLHSELNLSSLELGDSALYFCASSVERGTGELFFGEGSRLTVL.

The genes are TRBV7-9 and TRBJ2-7; TRBD1 agrees at 11 bases. CDR1 and CDR2 (germline): SEHNR, FQNEAQ (reference sequence). The V segment lost 4 bases and the J segment 3 bases; nucleotides outside the gene matches: 14. The CDR3 runs 18 residues. CDR3 protein: CASSSPRPRDRGSYEQYF. CDR3 in DNA: TGTGCCAGCAGCTCCCCCCGCCCCCGGGACAGGGGGAGCTACGAGCAGTACTTC.

The sample holds a few counts of this clone. The chain links TRBV7-2 to TRBJ2-3; 15 nucleotides agree with TRBD2. With V trimmed by 5 bases and J by 2 bases, 8 bases remained unmatched. Germline lookup yields CDR1 SGHTA and CDR2 FQGNSA. The CDR3 runs 18 residues. CDR3 in amino acids: CASSPGLAGGRNTDTQYF. The CDR3 DNA reads as TGTGCCAGCAGCCCGGGACTAGCGGGAGGTCGGAACACAGATACGCAGTATTTT. Full variable domain (rest looked up from reference TRBV7-2 and TRBJ2-3): GAGVSQSPSNKVTEKGKDVELRCDPISGHTALYWYRQSLGQGLEFLIYFQGNSAPDKSGLPSDRFSAERTGGSVSTLTIQRTQQEDSAVYLCASSPGLAGGRNTDTQYFGPGTRLTVL.

The chain joins TRBV27 to TRBJ2-1, with TRBD2 identical over 12 bases. The CDR3 spans 17 residues. The trim removed 5 bases at V and 8 bases at J, leaving 13 bases unmatched. Germline CDR1 is MNHEY and CDR2 is SMNVEV (reference sequence). The DNA for the CDR3 is TGTGCCAGCAGTCGACTAGCGGGAGCGCCCGGGTTTGATGAGCAGTTCTTC. It translates to CASSRLAGAPGFDEQFF.

V and J are TRBV21-1 and TRBJ1-1. TRBV21-1 is annotated as a pseudogene. CDR3 length: 11 residues. The CDR3, as DNA: TGTGCCAGCAGCAGGCGGGGGGAGGCTTTCTTT. This translates into CASSRRGEAFF.

Notes on this clone: This CDR3 is also generated by other DNA sequences in the sample. V and J are TRBV29-1 and TRBJ2-4, with 8 positions matching TRBD2. Germline lookup yields CDR1 SQVTM and CDR2 ANQGSEA. V trimming: 4 bases; J trimming: 1 base; junction bases outside the gene matches: 0. This CDR3 has 13 amino acids. The CDR3 region is CSVGGRAKNIQYF. For the CDR3, the DNA is TGCAGCGTTGGCGGGAGGGCCAAAAACATTCAGTACTTC.

The chain employs TRBV4-3 and TRBJ2-3; possibly TRBD2 for D (6 bases). The germline gives CDR1 LGHNA, CDR2 YSLEER. This CDR3 contains 15 residues. V dropped 0 bases and J dropped 6 bases, with 13 bases sitting between them. The CDR3 DNA is TGCGCCAGCAGCCAAGACGGTGGACGGGGGGATACGCAGTATTTT. As protein: CASSQDGGRGDTQYF.

The rearrangement joins TRBV7-9 to TRBJ2-1; TRBD2 matches 11 bases. This CDR3 is 15 amino acids long. Germline V CDR1 and CDR2: SEHNR, FQNEAQ (reference sequence). V shed 6 bases, J shed 7 bases, and the junction held 8 bases outside the gene matches. In DNA form, the CDR3 reads TGTGCCAGCAGACCACTAGCGGGGGCTACAAATGAGCAGTTCTTC. Protein sequence: CASRPLAGATNEQFF.

The CDR3 spells CASSLAPEQRQHF. The CDR3 DNA sequence: TGTGCCAGCAGCTTAGCCCCGGAACAGCGGCAGCATTTT. The chain links TRBV7-9 to TRBJ1-5; D is undetermined. This CDR3 has 13 residues. V gave up 0 bases and J gave up 13 bases, with 13 bases separating them. Germline lookup yields CDR1 SEHNR and CDR2 FQNEAQ (reference sequence).

The rearrangement links TRBV4-3 to TRBJ2-3, with a possible D match to TRBD2 (6 bases). Deletions cut 3 bases from V and 0 bases from J, with 10 bases between. CDR3 length: 15 residues. Germline V gene sequence: CDR1 LGHNA, CDR2 YSLEER. CDR3 protein: CASSQVSGSTDTQYF. The CDR3, as DNA: TGCGCCAGCAGCCAGGTCAGCGGGAGCACAGATACGCAGTATTTT.

The gene calls are TRBV18 and TRBJ2-7; 11 bases match TRBD2. Trimming cost V 4 bases and J 3 bases; bases outside gene matches: 2. The germline V gene has CDR1 KGHSH and CDR2 LQKENI. This CDR3 spans 14 amino acids. CDR3 in amino acids: CASSLGTSGYEQYF. CDR3 in DNA: TGTGCCAGCTCACTGGGGACTAGCGGCTACGAGCAGTACTTC.